The T cell receptor beta chain described here comes from a study of T cell clonality in common variable immunodeficiency. Study-wide points: TCRbeta clonality was increased in CVID versus healthy controls.

Repertoires were generated with immunoSEQ multiplex PCR, while TCRdb's copy carries only in-frame clones and drops some. The data list 57,000 or so clones, none observed once; under 2% falls to the top ten. This clone was picked up many times. The antigen remains unidentified. The read ends 3 residues before the CDR3 terminus; that terminus is restored from the germline J gene. The V and J ends lost 4 bases and 3 bases respectively, with 16 bases between them. The CDR3 extends over 15 amino acids. Germline values: CDR1 LGHNT, CDR2 FRNRAP. Specimen: peripheral blood mononuclear cells. This receptor was taken from a person aged 18 to 70 in good health. The V gene is TRBV12-5, the J gene TRBJ2-7; a weak D match, TRBD2 (6 bases). Incomplete CDR3 DNA: TGTGCTAGTGGTTCAACCCCCGGGGGACTCTACGAG. Translating it yields CASGSTPGGLYE. The whole CDR3 sequence is CASGSTPGGLYEQYF.